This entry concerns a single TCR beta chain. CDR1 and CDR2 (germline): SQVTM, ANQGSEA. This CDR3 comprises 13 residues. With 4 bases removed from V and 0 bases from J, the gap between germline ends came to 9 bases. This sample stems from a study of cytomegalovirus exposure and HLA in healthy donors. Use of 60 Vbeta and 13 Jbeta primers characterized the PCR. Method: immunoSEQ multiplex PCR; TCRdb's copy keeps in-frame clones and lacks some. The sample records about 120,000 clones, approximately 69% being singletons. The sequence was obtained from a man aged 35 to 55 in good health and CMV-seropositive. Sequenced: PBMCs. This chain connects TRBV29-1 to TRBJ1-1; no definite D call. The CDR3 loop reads CSVGQALNTEAFF. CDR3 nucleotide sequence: TGCAGCGTTGGGCAGGCCCTGAACACTGAAGCTTTCTTT.